This entry concerns a single T cell receptor (beta chain). Its target is not known. Profiled with immunoSEQ multiplex PCR; TCRdb holds only in-frame clones, not every one. The table lists about 89,000 clones, approximately 92% of them singletons. This sample was taken from a study of graft-versus-host responses after intestinal transplantation. Study summary: Anti-thymocyte globulin was used for induction in all recipients, who then took tacrolimus and steroids for around 3 years.

Germline V CDR1 and CDR2: MDHEN, SYDVKM. Trimming left V 1 base short and J 7 bases short, with 13 bases between. The CDR3 is 14 amino acids. Findings of the study overall: Investigators detected GvH clones in recipient marrow, with some emerging earlier in ileum or blood.

This clonotype was obtained from a human donor who received an intestinal transplant. The chain carries TRBV28 and TRBJ1-2; no clear D. This sample comprised unstimulated CD4+ T cells sorted from spleen or lymph node cells, obtained before intestinal transplant. The CDR3 coding sequence is TGTGCCAGCAGTTTATTGGCAGGCCTATTTGGCTACACCTTC. It encodes CASSLLAGLFGYTF.